This note documents a single T cell receptor beta chain sequence. What it binds is not known. This entry belongs to a study of glioma-infiltrating T cells. Overall study results and limits: Gliomas, especially low-grade, showed above-expected tissue-blood divergence; non-neoplastic patients showed below.

The CDR3 has 15 residues. Germline V gene data show CDR1 as SGHKS and CDR2 as YYEKEE (reference sequence). Deletions cut 1 base from V and 8 bases from J, with 18 bases between. The iRepertoire nested amplicon-rescue multiplex PCR amplified TCR alpha and beta CDR3s from RNA. TCRdb analysed the multiplex PCR reads with MiXCR anew, one entry per CDR3 protein. This table has approximately 90,000 distinct CDR3 sequences, about 23% appearing once. Specimen: glioma tissue, nonneoplastic brain tissue, or PBMCs (not recorded which). The rearrangement uses TRBV5-5 and TRBJ1-2; D might be TRBD1 (5 bases). This clonotype originated in a human donor with low-grade glioma or glioblastoma, undergoing nonglioma brain surgery, or in good health (not recorded which). CDR3 residues: CASSLSWRAEGGYTF. CDR3 bases: TGTGCCAGCAGCTTGTCCTGGCGTGCGGAGGGGGGCTACACCTTC.